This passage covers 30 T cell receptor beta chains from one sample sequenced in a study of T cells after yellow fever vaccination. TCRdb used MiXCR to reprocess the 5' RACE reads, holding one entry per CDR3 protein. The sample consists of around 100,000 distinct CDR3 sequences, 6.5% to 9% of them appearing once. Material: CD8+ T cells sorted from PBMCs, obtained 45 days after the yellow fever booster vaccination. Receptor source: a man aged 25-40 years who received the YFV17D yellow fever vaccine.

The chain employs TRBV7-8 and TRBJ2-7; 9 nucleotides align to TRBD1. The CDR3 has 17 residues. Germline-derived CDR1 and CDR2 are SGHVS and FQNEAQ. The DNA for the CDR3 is TGTTCCTGCAGCCTCCCGGGACAGGGTTCCTACTCCTACGAGCAGTACTTC. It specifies CSCSLPGQGSYSYEQYF.

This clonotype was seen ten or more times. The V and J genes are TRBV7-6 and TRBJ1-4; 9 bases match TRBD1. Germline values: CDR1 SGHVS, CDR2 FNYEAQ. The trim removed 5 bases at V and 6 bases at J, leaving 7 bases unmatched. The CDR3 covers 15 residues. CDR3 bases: TGTGCCAGCAGCGCGGGACAGGGTTTCGATGAAAAACTGTTTTTT. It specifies CASSAGQGFDEKLFF.

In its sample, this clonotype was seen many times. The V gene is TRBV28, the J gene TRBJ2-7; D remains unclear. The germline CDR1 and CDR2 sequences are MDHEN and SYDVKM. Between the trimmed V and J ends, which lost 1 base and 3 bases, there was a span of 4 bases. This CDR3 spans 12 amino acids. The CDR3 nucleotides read TGTGCCAGCAGTTTATTCAACTACGAGCAGTACTTC. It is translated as CASSLFNYEQYF.

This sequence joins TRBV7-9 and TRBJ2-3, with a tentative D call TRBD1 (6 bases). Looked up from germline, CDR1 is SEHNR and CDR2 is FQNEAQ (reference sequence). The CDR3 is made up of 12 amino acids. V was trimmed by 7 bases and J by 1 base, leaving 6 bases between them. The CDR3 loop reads CASNRGTDTQYF. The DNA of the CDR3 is TGTGCCAGCAACAGGGGCACAGATACGCAGTATTTT.

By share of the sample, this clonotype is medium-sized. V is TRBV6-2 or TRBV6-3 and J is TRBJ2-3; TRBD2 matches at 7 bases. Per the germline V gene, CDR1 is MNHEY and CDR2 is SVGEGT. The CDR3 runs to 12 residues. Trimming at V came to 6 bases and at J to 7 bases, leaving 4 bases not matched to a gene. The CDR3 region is CASRRDYHTQYF. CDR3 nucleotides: TGTGCCAGCAGGCGGGACTACCATACGCAGTATTTT.

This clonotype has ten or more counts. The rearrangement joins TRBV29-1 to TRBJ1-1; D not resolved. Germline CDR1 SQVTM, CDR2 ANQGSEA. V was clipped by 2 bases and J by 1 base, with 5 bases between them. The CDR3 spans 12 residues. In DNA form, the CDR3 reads TGCAGCGTTGAACTGGGGAACACTGAAGCTTTCTTT. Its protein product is CSVELGNTEAFF.

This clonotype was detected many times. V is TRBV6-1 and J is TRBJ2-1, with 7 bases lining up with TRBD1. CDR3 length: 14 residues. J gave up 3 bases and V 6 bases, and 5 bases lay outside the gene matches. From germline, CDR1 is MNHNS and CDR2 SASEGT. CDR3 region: CASSRQGFYNEQFF. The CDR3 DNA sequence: TGTGCCAGCAGCCGACAGGGTTTCTACAATGAGCAGTTCTTC.

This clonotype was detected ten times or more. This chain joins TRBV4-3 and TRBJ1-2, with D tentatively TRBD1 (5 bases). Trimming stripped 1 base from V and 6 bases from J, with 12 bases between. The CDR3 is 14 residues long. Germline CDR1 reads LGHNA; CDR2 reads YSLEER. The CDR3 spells CASSQGEQVHGYTF. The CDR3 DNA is TGCGCCAGCAGCCAAGGCGAACAGGTCCATGGCTACACCTTC.

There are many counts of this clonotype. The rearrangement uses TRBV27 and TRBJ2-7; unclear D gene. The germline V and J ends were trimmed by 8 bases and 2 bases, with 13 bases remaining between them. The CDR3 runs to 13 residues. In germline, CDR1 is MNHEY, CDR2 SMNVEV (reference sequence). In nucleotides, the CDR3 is TGTGCCAGCGCTTCCGGCCTACCCTACGAGCAGTACTTC. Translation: CASASGLPYEQYF.

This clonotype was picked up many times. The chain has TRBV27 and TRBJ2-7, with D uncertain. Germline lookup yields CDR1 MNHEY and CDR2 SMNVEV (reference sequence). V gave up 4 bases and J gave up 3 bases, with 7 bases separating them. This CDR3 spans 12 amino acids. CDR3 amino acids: CASSSLDYEQYF. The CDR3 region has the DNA TGTGCCAGCAGTTCTCTAGACTACGAGCAGTACTTC.

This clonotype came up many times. In DNA form, the CDR3 reads TGCGCCAGCAGCTTGGCTAGCAGCCAAGAGACCCAGTACTTC. Protein: CASSLASSQETQYF. V usage is TRBV5-1 and J usage is TRBJ2-5; TRBD2 might be the D (5 bases). Trimming stripped 0 bases from V and 1 base from J, with 7 bases between. The germline V gene encodes CDR1 SGHRS and CDR2 YFSETQ. This CDR3 contains 14 residues. Based on the CDR3 plus reference TRBV5-1 and TRBJ2-5, the full variable domain is KAGVTQTPRYLIKTRGQQVTLSCSPISGHRSVSWYQQTPGQGLQFLFEYFSETQRNKGNFPGRFSGRQFSNSRSEMNVSTLELGDSALYLCASSLASSQETQYFGPGTRLLVL.

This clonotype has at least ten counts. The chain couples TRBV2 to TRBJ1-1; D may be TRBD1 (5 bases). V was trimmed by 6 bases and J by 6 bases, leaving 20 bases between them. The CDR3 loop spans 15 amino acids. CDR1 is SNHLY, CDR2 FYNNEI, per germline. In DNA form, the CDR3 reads TGTGCCAGCAGCCCCGGGACGCTCGGGGGTCCTGAAGCTTTCTTT. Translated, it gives CASSPGTLGGPEAFF. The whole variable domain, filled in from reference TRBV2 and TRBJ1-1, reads EPEVTQTPSHQVTQMGQEVILRCVPISNHLYFYWYRQILGQKVEFLVSFYNNEISEKSEIFDDQFSVERPDGSNFTLKIRSTKLEDSAMYFCASSPGTLGGPEAFFGQGTRLTVV.

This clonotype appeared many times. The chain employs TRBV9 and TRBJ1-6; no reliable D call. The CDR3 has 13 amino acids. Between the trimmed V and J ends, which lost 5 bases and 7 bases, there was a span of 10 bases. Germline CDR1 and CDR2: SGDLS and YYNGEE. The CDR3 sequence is CASRGSGNSPLHF. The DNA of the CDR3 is TGTGCCAGCAGGGGCAGTGGGAATTCACCCCTCCACTTT. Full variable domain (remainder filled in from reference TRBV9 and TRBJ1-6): DSGVTQTPKHLITATGQRVTLRCSPRSGDLSVYWYQQSLDQGLQFLIQYYNGEERAKGNILERFSAQQFPDLHSELNLSSLELGDSALYFCASRGSGNSPLHFGNGTRLTVT.

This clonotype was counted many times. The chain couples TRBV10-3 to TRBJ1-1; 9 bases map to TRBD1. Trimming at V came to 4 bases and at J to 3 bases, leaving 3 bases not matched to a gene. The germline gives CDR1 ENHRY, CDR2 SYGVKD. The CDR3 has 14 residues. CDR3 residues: CAISGGQGYTEAFF. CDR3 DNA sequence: TGTGCCATCAGTGGGGGACAGGGTTACACTGAAGCTTTCTTT.

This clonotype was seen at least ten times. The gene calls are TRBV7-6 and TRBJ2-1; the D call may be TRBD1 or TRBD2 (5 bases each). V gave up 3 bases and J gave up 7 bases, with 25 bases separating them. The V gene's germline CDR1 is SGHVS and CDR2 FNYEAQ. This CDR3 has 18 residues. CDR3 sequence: CASSLVGVAGVDLNEQFF. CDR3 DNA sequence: TGTGCCAGCAGCTTGGTGGGGGTAGCCGGCGTAGATCTGAATGAGCAGTTCTTC.

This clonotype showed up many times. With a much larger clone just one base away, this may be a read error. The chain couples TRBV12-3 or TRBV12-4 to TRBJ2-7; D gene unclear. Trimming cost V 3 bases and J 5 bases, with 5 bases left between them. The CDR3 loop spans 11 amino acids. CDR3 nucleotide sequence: TGTGCCAGCAGTTTTTCCCACGAGCAGTACTTC. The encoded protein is CASSFSHEQYF.

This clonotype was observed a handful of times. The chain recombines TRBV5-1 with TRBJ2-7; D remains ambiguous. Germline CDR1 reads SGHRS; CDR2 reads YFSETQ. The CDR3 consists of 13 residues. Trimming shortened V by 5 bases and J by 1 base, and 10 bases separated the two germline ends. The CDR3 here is CASSTSFSYEQYF. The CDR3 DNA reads TGCGCCAGCAGTACGAGTTTTTCCTACGAGCAGTACTTC. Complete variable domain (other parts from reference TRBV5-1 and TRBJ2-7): KAGVTQTPRYLIKTRGQQVTLSCSPISGHRSVSWYQQTPGQGLQFLFEYFSETQRNKGNFPGRFSGRQFSNSRSEMNVSTLELGDSALYLCASSTSFSYEQYFGPGTRLTVT.

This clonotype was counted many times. This CDR3 reads CASTALAGAADTQYF. The CDR3 region has the DNA TGTGCCAGCACTGCACTAGCGGGAGCCGCAGATACGCAGTATTTT. The rearrangement uses TRBV12-3 or TRBV12-4 and TRBJ2-3, with TRBD2 matching over 11 bases. CDR3 size: 15 residues. With 7 bases clipped from V and 4 bases from J, the junction kept 7 bases outside the gene matches.

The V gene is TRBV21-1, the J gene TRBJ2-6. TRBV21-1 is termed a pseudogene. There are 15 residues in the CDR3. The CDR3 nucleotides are TGTGCCAGCAGCAAAAGGCCTCCTGGGGCCAACGTCCTGACTTTC. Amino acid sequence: CASSKRPPGANVLTF.

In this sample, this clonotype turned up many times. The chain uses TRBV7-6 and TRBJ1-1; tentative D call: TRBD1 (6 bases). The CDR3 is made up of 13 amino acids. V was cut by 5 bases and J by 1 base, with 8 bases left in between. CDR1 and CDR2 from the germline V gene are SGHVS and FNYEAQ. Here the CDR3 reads CASSQGRNTEAFF. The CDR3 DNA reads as TGTGCCAGCAGCCAGGGGAGGAACACTGAAGCTTTCTTT.

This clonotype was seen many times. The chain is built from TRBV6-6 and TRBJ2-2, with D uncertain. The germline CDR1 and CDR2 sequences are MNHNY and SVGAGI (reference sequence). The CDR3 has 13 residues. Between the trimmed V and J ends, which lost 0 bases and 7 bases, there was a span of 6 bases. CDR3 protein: CASSYSEIGELFF. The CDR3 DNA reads TGTGCCAGCAGTTACTCCGAAATCGGGGAGCTGTTTTTT.

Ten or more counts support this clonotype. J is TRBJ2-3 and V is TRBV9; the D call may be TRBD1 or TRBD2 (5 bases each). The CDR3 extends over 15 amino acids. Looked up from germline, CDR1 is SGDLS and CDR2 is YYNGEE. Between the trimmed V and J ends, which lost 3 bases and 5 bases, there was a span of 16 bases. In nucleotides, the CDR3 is TGTGCCAGCAGCGAGGGGTCCGGGGAAAAAGATACGCAGTATTTT. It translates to CASSEGSGEKDTQYF.

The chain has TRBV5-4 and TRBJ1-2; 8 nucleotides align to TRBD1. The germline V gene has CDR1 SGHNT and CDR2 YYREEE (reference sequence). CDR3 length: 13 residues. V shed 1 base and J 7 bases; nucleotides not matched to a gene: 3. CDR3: CASSLQGAGGYTF. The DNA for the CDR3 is TGTGCCAGCAGCTTGCAGGGGGCGGGTGGCTACACCTTC.

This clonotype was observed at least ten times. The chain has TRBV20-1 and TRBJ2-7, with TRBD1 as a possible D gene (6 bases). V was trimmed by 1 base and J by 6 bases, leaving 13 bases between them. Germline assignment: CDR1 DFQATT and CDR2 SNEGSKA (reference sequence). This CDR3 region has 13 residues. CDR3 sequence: CSARATGFGEQYF. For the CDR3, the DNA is TGCAGTGCTAGAGCAACAGGGTTTGGCGAGCAGTACTTC.

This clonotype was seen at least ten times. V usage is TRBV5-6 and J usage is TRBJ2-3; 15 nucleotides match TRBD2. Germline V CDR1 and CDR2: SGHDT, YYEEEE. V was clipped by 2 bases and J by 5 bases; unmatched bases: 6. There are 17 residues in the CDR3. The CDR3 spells CASSLHPGLAGGDTQYF. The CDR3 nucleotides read TGTGCCAGCAGCTTACACCCGGGACTAGCGGGAGGAGATACGCAGTATTTT.

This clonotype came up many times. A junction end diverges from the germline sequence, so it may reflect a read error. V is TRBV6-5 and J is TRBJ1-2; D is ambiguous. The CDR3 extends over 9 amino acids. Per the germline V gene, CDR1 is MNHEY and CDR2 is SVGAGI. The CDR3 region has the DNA TGTGCCAGCAGTTACAACAGTAGATTC. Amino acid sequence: CASSYNSRF.

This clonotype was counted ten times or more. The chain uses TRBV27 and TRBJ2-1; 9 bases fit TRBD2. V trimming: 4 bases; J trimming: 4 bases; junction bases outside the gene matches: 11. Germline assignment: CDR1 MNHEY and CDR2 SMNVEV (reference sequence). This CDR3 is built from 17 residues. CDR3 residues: CASSSPGAGGVYNEQFF. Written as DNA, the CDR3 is TGTGCCAGCAGTTCCCCAGGGGCGGGAGGGGTATACAATGAGCAGTTCTTC.

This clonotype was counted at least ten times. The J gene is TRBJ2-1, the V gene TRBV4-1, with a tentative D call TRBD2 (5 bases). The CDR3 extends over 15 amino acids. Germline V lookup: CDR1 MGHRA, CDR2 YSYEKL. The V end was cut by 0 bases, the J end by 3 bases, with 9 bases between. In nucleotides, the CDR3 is TGCGCCAGCAGCCAAGACTTCGGACTCTACAATGAGCAGTTCTTC. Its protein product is CASSQDFGLYNEQFF.

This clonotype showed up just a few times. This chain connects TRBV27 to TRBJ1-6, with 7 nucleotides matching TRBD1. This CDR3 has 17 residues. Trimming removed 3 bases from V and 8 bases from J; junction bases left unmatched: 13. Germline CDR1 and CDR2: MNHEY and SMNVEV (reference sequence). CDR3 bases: TGTGCCAGCAGTTTTTCGGGTCCGACAGGGAGTTATTCACCCCTCCACTTT. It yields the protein CASSFSGPTGSYSPLHF.

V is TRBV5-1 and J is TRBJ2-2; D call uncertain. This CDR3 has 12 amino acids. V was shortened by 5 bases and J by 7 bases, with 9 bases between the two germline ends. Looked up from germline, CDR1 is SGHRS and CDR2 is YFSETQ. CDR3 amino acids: CASRSPGGELFF. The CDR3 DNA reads TGCGCCAGCAGGTCCCCGGGCGGGGAGCTGTTTTTT. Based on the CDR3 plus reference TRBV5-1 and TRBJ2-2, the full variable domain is KAGVTQTPRYLIKTRGQQVTLSCSPISGHRSVSWYQQTPGQGLQFLFEYFSETQRNKGNFPGRFSGRQFSNSRSEMNVSTLELGDSALYLCASRSPGGELFFGEGSRLTVL.